This T cell receptor beta chain was captured by sequencing in a study of early T cells in non-severe SARS-CoV-2 infection. Study details: Whole-blood bulk RNA, unsorted, was sequenced, and chains were unpaired.

Trimming pared 5 bases from V and 0 bases from J, leaving 11 bases between. This CDR3 is 15 amino acids long. Germline CDR1 MNHEY, CDR2 SVGAGI. In its sample, this clonotype was seen a few times. TCRdb re-derived calls from the 5' RACE reads in MiXCR, one entry per CDR3 protein. In the table there are about 63,000 distinct CDR3 sequences, approximately 12% of which are singletons. The specimen sequenced was whole blood. This receptor was identified in an adult who was a healthcare worker with PCR-confirmed SARS-CoV-2 infection or an uninfected control (not recorded which). This chain joins TRBV6-5 and TRBJ1-3, with D possibly matching TRBD1 (6 bases). Written as DNA, the CDR3 is TGTGCCAGCAGTCAAACGACAGGCTCTGGAAACACCATATATTTT. The encoded protein is CASSQTTGSGNTIYF.